This T cell receptor beta chain was sequenced during a study of T cells in women clearing cervical HPV infection. With respect to this clone: The CDR3 end lies 3 residues beyond the end of the read and is filled in from the germline J gene.

The method was immunoSEQ multiplex PCR; TCRdb's version includes in-frame clones alone and lacks a portion of them. Here the sample table reports under 35,000 clones. Trimming shortened V by 3 bases and J by 7 bases, and 4 bases separated the two germline ends. This CDR3 contains 11 residues. The sequenced sample was blood buffy coat. The gene calls are TRBV12-3 or TRBV12-4 and TRBJ2-1; D unresolved. The clonotype comes from a woman between 18 and 70 years old with a cervical HPV16 infection that either progressed to CIN3+ or cleared (not recorded which). The CDR3 is CASSFGNEQFF. CDR3 DNA (partial): TGTGCCAGCAGTTTCGGGAATGAG.